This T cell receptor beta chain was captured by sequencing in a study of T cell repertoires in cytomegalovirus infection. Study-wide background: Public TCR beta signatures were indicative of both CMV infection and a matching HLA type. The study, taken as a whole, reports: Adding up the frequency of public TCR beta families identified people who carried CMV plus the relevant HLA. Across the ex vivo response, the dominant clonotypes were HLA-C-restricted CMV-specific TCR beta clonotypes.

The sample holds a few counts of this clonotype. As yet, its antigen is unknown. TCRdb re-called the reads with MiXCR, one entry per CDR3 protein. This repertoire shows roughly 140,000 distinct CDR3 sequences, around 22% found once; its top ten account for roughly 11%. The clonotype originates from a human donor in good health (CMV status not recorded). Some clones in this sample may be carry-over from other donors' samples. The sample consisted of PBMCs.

CDR3 sequence: CASSIWDSNTEAFF. The CDR3 coding sequence is TGTGCCAGTAGTATATGGGACTCCAACACTGAAGCTTTCTTT. The chain has TRBV19 and TRBJ1-1, with D perhaps TRBD1 (5 bases). Trimming removed 2 bases from V and 2 bases from J, with 9 bases in between. CDR3 length: 14 residues. CDR1 LNHDA and CDR2 SQIVND come from the germline V gene (reference sequence).